This passage covers 21 T cell receptor beta chains from one sample sequenced in a study of blood T cells in healthy people across ages (dated by TCRdb to the mid-2010s). The library relied on 5' RACE. Sequencing took place on an Illumina HiSeq 2500. A second PCR of about 6 to 11 cycles was performed with a sample-barcoded 5' primer and a J-beta primer mix. TCRdb reworked the public reads: Q25 trimming with fastp, MiXCR clone assembly, productive beta chains retained. Rows with a matching CDR3 protein are joined into one entry that keeps the most common DNA and genes. This sample has some 860,000 distinct CDR3 sequences in its table, and 45% to 70% of those were observed once. Around 25% of the sample goes to the ten largest clones. Material for sequencing was blood. These receptors all stem from a man aged 40-55 years in good health.

This clonotype was detected only a few times. The chain couples TRBV29-1 to TRBJ2-5; no clear D gene. The CDR3 totals 11 residues. V was trimmed by 5 bases and J by 2 bases, leaving 6 bases between them. Germline values: CDR1 SQVTM, CDR2 ANQGSEA. The CDR3 bases are TGCAGCGTTCGGGCGCAAGAGACCCAGTACTTC. Residues: CSVRAQETQYF.

The rearrangement links TRBV6-2 or TRBV6-3 to TRBJ2-7, with a tentative D call TRBD2 (6 bases). CDR3 size: 14 residues. Trimming left V 7 bases short and J 3 bases short, with 16 bases between. Germline V gene sequence: CDR1 MNHEY, CDR2 SVGEGT. The CDR3 here is CASNRLGRIYEQYF. CDR3 DNA sequence: TGTGCCAGCAATCGACTAGGTCGCATCTACGAGCAGTACTTC.

The chain carries TRBV29-1 and TRBJ2-2; TRBD1 matches at 8 bases. The CDR3 consists of 15 residues. Looked up from germline, CDR1 is SQVTM and CDR2 is ANQGSEA. V gave up 5 bases and J gave up 0 bases; unmatched junction bases: 5. Written as DNA, the CDR3 is TGCAGCGTTAGGACAGGGTCCGCGAACACCGGGGAGCTGTTTTTT. Translated: CSVRTGSANTGELFF.

This clonotype occurred a few times. The chain has TRBV9 and TRBJ2-5, with 8 bases aligning to TRBD2. J gave up 1 base and V 0 bases, and 8 bases lay outside the gene matches. The germline CDR1 and CDR2 sequences are SGDLS and YYNGEE. CDR3 size: 17 residues. The chain's CDR3 is CASSVAGRGAAQETQYF. CDR3 DNA: TGTGCCAGCAGCGTAGCTGGGCGGGGGGCCGCCCAAGAGACCCAGTACTTC.

The chain combines TRBV5-1 with TRBJ2-7; a weak D match, TRBD2 (6 bases). This CDR3 has 13 amino acids. The V end lost 3 bases, the J end lost 6 bases, and 13 bases lay between the germline ends. Germline lookup yields CDR1 SGHRS and CDR2 YFSETQ. CDR3 loop: CASSWGPSVEQYF. CDR3 DNA sequence: TGCGCCAGCAGCTGGGGTCCTAGCGTCGAGCAGTACTTC.

This clonotype has a handful of counts. This chain uses TRBV6-6 with TRBJ1-2; TRBD1 aligns across 7 bases. Germline V CDR1 and CDR2: MNHNY, SVGAGI (reference sequence). This CDR3 is 13 amino acids long. Germline trimming cut 5 bases from V and 6 bases from J; bases unmatched to any gene: 6. The CDR3 DNA is TGTGCCAGCAGTCTTGACAGGGAGCATGGCTACACCTTC. It is translated as CASSLDREHGYTF.

The chain employs TRBV5-1 and TRBJ1-2, with D maybe TRBD1 (6 bases). This CDR3 has 15 amino acids. Trimming pared 4 bases from V and 8 bases from J, leaving 21 bases between. CDR1 is SGHRS, CDR2 YFSETQ, per germline. In DNA form, the CDR3 reads TGCGCCAGCAGCAGCGCCTTTGTCAAGGGGGAGGGCTACACCTTC. Its protein product is CASSSAFVKGEGYTF.

This clonotype was detected only a few times. This rearrangement joins TRBV20-1 to TRBJ2-7; D is perhaps TRBD1 or TRBD2 (6 bases each). CDR1 and CDR2 (germline): DFQATT, SNEGSKA (reference sequence). The CDR3 runs to 14 residues. Trimming stripped 3 bases from V and 2 bases from J, with 14 bases between. CDR3 region: CSASSGGAPYEQYF. CDR3 DNA sequence: TGCAGTGCTAGCTCCGGGGGCGCTCCCTACGAGCAGTACTTC.

The V and J genes are TRBV27 and TRBJ2-7, with a tentative D call TRBD1 (5 bases). The germline V gene encodes CDR1 MNHEY and CDR2 SMNVEV (reference sequence). Trimming left V 2 bases short and J 2 bases short, with 13 bases between. The CDR3 covers 15 residues. Here the CDR3 DNA reads TGTGCCAGCAGTTTAATCGCAGGGTCTCCCTACGAGCAGTACTTC. Its translation is CASSLIAGSPYEQYF.

CDR3 in amino acids: CASSLFLSSGANVLTF. The CDR3 bases are TGTGCCAGCAGCTTGTTTCTGAGCTCTGGGGCCAACGTCCTGACTTTC. The chain carries TRBV7-9 and TRBJ2-6, with D unclear. The V gene's germline CDR1 is SEHNR and CDR2 FQNEAQ (reference sequence). This CDR3 is built from 16 residues. V dropped 3 bases and J dropped 0 bases, with 9 bases sitting between them. Combining the CDR3 with reference TRBV7-9 and TRBJ2-6 gives the whole variable domain DTGVSQNPRHKITKRGQNVTFRCDPISEHNRLYWYRQTLGQGPEFLTYFQNEAQLEKSRLLSDRFSAERPKGSFSTLEIQRTEQGDSAMYLCASSLFLSSGANVLTFGAGSRLTVL.

The table lists this clonotype with a few counts. This chain joins TRBV14 and TRBJ2-1, with D possibly matching TRBD2 (5 bases). Trimming cost V 4 bases and J 1 base, with 11 bases left between them. Germline V gives CDR1 SGHDN, CDR2 FVKESK. This CDR3 comprises 15 residues. The CDR3 spells CASSPLDSSYNEQFF. As DNA, the CDR3 is TGTGCCAGCAGCCCCCTGGACTCATCCTACAATGAGCAGTTCTTC.

This clonotype was counted between two and nine times. This rearrangement joins TRBV3-1 to TRBJ2-5; no reliable D call. The CDR3 is made up of 12 amino acids. Germline V gives CDR1 LGHDT, CDR2 YNNKEL (reference sequence). V gave up 5 bases and J gave up 12 bases, with 16 bases separating them. The CDR3 protein is CASSLDQTSEYF. CDR3 DNA: TGTGCCAGCAGCTTAGACCAGACATCAGAGTACTTC.

In this sample, this clonotype turned up a few times. This rearrangement joins TRBV29-1 to TRBJ2-3; D possibly matches TRBD1 or TRBD2 (5 bases each). The CDR3 covers 14 residues. Trimming removed 1 base from V and 2 bases from J, with 10 bases in between. CDR1 and CDR2 from the germline V gene are SQVTM and ANQGSEA. The CDR3 here is CSVEAGRTTDTQYF. The CDR3, as DNA: TGCAGCGTTGAAGCGGGGCGGACCACAGATACGCAGTATTTT.

The chain has TRBV27 and TRBJ2-7; 7 nucleotides align to TRBD2. The CDR3 sequence is 14 residues long. J gave up 3 bases and V 3 bases, and 5 bases lay outside the gene matches. Germline V lookup: CDR1 MNHEY, CDR2 SMNVEV (reference sequence). CDR3 bases: TGTGCCAGCAGTTTTGGTACTAGCGACTACGAGCAGTACTTC. Translating gives CASSFGTSDYEQYF.

This chain connects TRBV5-5 to TRBJ2-2; 9 nucleotides align to TRBD2. The CDR3 runs to 18 residues. Germline V lookup: CDR1 SGHKS, CDR2 YYEKEE (reference sequence). The V and J ends lost 2 bases and 2 bases, in that order; junction bases with no gene match: 10. This CDR3 is CASSFLIAGGPNTGELFF. CDR3 nucleotides: TGTGCCAGCAGCTTCCTCATCGCGGGGGGGCCAAACACCGGGGAGCTGTTTTTT.

This clonotype was recorded a few times. This chain uses TRBV20-1 with TRBJ2-7; 11 bases align to TRBD2. The end of the DNA is better explained by TRBJ2-5, so the J call may be wrong. Germline CDR1 reads DFQATT; CDR2 reads SNEGSKA (reference sequence). The CDR3 covers 13 residues. CDR3 sequence: CSATSGGRRTQYF. For the CDR3, the DNA is TGCAGTGCTACTAGCGGGGGGCGACGGACCCAGTACTTC.

The chain has TRBV12-3 or TRBV12-4 and TRBJ2-7; D may be TRBD1 (7 bases). V shed 6 bases and J shed 3 bases, with 15 bases lying between them. The CDR3 is 14 amino acids. The CDR3 sequence is CASSWGQGGYEQYF. Here the CDR3 DNA reads TGTGCCAGCAGCTGGGGCCAGGGGGGCTACGAGCAGTACTTC.

This sequence joins TRBV6-2 or TRBV6-3 and TRBJ1-2, with D unresolved. Deletions cut 6 bases from V and 8 bases from J, with 16 bases between. The CDR3 runs to 13 residues. Looked up from germline, CDR1 is MNHEY and CDR2 is SVGEGT. CDR3 amino acids: CASSPTWTVGYTF. The CDR3 DNA reads as TGTGCCAGCAGCCCCACTTGGACGGTGGGCTACACCTTC.

This clonotype showed up just once. V is TRBV9 and J is TRBJ2-2; no firm D call. The CDR3 has 12 amino acids. Germline-derived CDR1 and CDR2 are SGDLS and YYNGEE. Trimming removed 4 bases from V and 7 bases from J, with 8 bases in between. CDR3 nucleotides: TGTGCCAGCAGCCCCCAGGACGGGGAGCTGTTTTTT. It is translated as CASSPQDGELFF.

The genes are TRBV6-5 and TRBJ2-3; maybe TRBD1 (6 bases). Germline CDR1 is MNHEY and CDR2 is SVGAGI. The CDR3 has 14 amino acids. Trimming removed 2 bases from V and 6 bases from J, with 12 bases in between. In nucleotides, the CDR3 is TGTGCCAGCAGTTACGCTCGGACAGCCGATACGCAGTATTTT. It translates to CASSYARTADTQYF.

This clonotype occurred once. The chain has TRBV6-2 or TRBV6-3 and TRBJ2-4; no clear D. The V gene lost 5 bases and the J gene lost 6 bases, with 2 bases spanning the gap. This CDR3 region has 10 residues. The germline V gene encodes CDR1 MNHEY and CDR2 SVGEGT. Here the CDR3 reads CASSRNIQYF. The CDR3 coding sequence is TGTGCCAGCAGTCGAAACATTCAGTACTTC.